These 14 T cell receptor beta chains were sequenced from one sample in a study of cytomegalovirus exposure and HLA in healthy donors. It was with 60 Vbeta and 13 Jbeta primers that the PCR ran. This table comes from immunoSEQ multiplex PCR, and its TCRdb copy is limited to in-frame clones, with some not included. Of 110,000 to 150,000 clones detected, around 84% appear once; the ten largest clones hold 2.5%. Sequenced sample: PBMCs. These receptors were taken from a boy under 10 years old in good health and CMV-seronegative.

Only a few counts were recorded for this clone. The gene calls are TRBV6-5 and TRBJ1-1; D unresolved. The germline V gene has CDR1 MNHEY and CDR2 SVGAGI. The CDR3 spans 14 residues. The V gene lost 0 bases and the J gene lost 1 base, with 6 bases spanning the gap. CDR3 coding DNA: TGTGCCAGCAGTTACTCAGAGGGGAACACTGAAGCTTTCTTT. This translates into CASSYSEGNTEAFF.

This chain joins TRBV2 and TRBJ2-1, with unresolved D. Germline V gene data show CDR1 as SNHLY and CDR2 as FYNNEI. Between the trimmed V and J ends, which lost 4 bases and 7 bases, there was a span of 5 bases. The CDR3 contains 11 residues. In nucleotides, the CDR3 is TGTGCCAGCAGTGTACGGAATGAGCAGTTCTTC. As protein: CASSVRNEQFF.

This clone was seen only once. Compared with germline, one end of the junction differs, possibly owing to a read error. The J gene is TRBJ1-1, the V gene TRBV18; D may be TRBD1 (6 bases). The CDR3 runs 13 residues. Germline-derived CDR1 and CDR2 are KGHSH and LQKENI. CDR3 bases: TGTGCCAGCTCCCCAGGCCGGGACACCGAAGCTTTCTTT. It encodes CASSPGRDTEAFF.

The chain links TRBV9 to TRBJ1-6; the D gene is possibly TRBD1 (5 bases). Germline assignment: CDR1 SGDLS and CDR2 YYNGEE. V was clipped by 1 base and J by 7 bases, with 30 bases between them. There are 21 residues in the CDR3. The CDR3: CASSVRASTPANRHLNSPLHF. In DNA, the CDR3 is TGTGCCAGCAGCGTAAGGGCCTCTACCCCCGCCAACAGGCATCTAAATTCACCCCTCCACTTT.

The chain uses TRBV5-1 and TRBJ2-3; 10 nucleotides match TRBD1. Germline V gene lookup returns CDR1 SGHRS and CDR2 YFSETQ. The CDR3 length is 18 residues. The ends lost 2 bases at V and 2 bases at J; junction bases unmatched: 11. This chain's CDR3 is CASSLQPGTGDPTDTQYF. The CDR3 DNA sequence: TGCGCCAGCAGCTTACAGCCCGGGACAGGGGACCCCACAGATACGCAGTATTTT. Using reference TRBV5-1 and TRBJ2-3 for the parts outside the CDR3, the full variable domain is KAGVTQTPRYLIKTRGQQVTLSCSPISGHRSVSWYQQTPGQGLQFLFEYFSETQRNKGNFPGRFSGRQFSNSRSEMNVSTLELGDSALYLCASSLQPGTGDPTDTQYFGPGTRLTVL.

The V and J genes are TRBV7-2 and TRBJ1-3; weak D call: TRBD1 (6 bases). Trimming removed 4 bases at V and 1 base at J, with 14 bases between. Germline CDR1 reads SGHTA; CDR2 reads FQGNSA. CDR3 size: 16 residues. Here the CDR3 reads CASSSWRGGSGNTIYF. CDR3 sequence (DNA): TGTGCCAGCAGCTCTTGGAGGGGGGGGTCTGGAAACACCATATATTTT.

The genes are TRBV5-1 and TRBJ2-3; D remains unclear. Germline CDR1 and CDR2: SGHRS and YFSETQ. The CDR3 spans 11 residues. V was cut by 4 bases and J by 7 bases, with 7 bases left in between. Here the CDR3 reads CASSIGHTQYF. The CDR3 nucleotides read TGCGCCAGCAGCATTGGGCATACGCAGTATTTT.

CDR3 amino acids: CASSPQTGNQPQHF. In DNA, the CDR3 is TGTGCCAGCTCACCACAGACAGGCAATCAGCCCCAGCATTTT. The chain carries TRBV18 and TRBJ1-5, with a tentative D call TRBD1 (5 bases). Germline V lookup: CDR1 KGHSH, CDR2 LQKENI. This CDR3 spans 14 amino acids. Trimming pared 1 base from V and 2 bases from J, leaving 6 bases between. Together with reference TRBV18 and TRBJ1-5, the CDR3 gives the full variable domain: NAGVMQNPRHLVRRRGQEARLRCSPMKGHSHVYWYRQLPEEGLKFMVYLQKENIIDESGMPKERFSAEFPKEGPSILRIQQVVRGDSAAYFCASSPQTGNQPQHFGDGTRLSIL.

CDR3 in amino acids: CASSIDRGGRAEAFF. In DNA, the CDR3 is TGTGCCAGTAGTATAGATCGGGGGGGCAGAGCTGAAGCTTTCTTT. The genes are TRBV19 and TRBJ1-1; tentatively, D is TRBD1 (6 bases). The CDR3 is 15 residues long. Trimming stripped 0 bases from V and 6 bases from J, with 14 bases between. CDR1 and CDR2 (germline): LNHDA, SQIVND (reference sequence).

The chain couples TRBV7-2 to TRBJ2-7; possible D gene TRBD1, 5 bases. Trimming left V 6 bases short and J 9 bases short, with 18 bases between. CDR1 and CDR2 (germline): SGHTA, FQGNSA. This CDR3 spans 13 amino acids. CDR3 in DNA: TGTGCCAGCAGTACAATGACAGAAACGGCGCAGTACTTC. It yields the protein CASSTMTETAQYF.

The chain carries TRBV29-1 and TRBJ1-2; 9 bases line up with TRBD1. Germline CDR1 SQVTM, CDR2 ANQGSEA. The V segment lost 6 bases and the J segment 3 bases; nucleotides outside the gene matches: 11. This CDR3 is 15 amino acids long. For the CDR3, the DNA is TGCAGCGTCCATGACGGGGGACAGGGATACTATGGCTACACCTTC. Encoded protein: CSVHDGGQGYYGYTF.

The chain carries TRBV7-2 and TRBJ2-2; D not certain. CDR1 is SGHTA and CDR2 is FQGNSA in the germline V gene. V lost 5 bases, J lost 6 bases, and 13 bases lay in between. The CDR3 extends over 14 amino acids. Here the CDR3 DNA reads TGTGCCAGCAGCCCAATTCGGGTTGCCGGGGAGCTGTTTTTT. Translated, it gives CASSPIRVAGELFF.

This chain connects TRBV9 to TRBJ1-1; 7 bases map to TRBD1. CDR1 and CDR2 (germline): SGDLS, YYNGEE. The CDR3 contains 13 residues. Trimming took 2 bases from V and 6 from J; bases not matched to a gene: 4. As DNA, the CDR3 is TGTGCCAGCAGCGTGCAGGGGGACGCTGAAGCTTTCTTT. The encoded protein is CASSVQGDAEAFF.

This clone was picked up a small number of times. The rearrangement uses TRBV19 and TRBJ2-3; TRBD2 is a possible D gene (5 bases). CDR1 and CDR2 (germline): LNHDA, SQIVND (reference sequence). CDR3 length: 13 residues. V was trimmed by 6 bases and J by 5 bases, leaving 12 bases between them. In DNA, the CDR3 is TGTGCCAGTAGCCTCACTCGGGAAGATACGCAGTATTTT. This gives the protein CASSLTREDTQYF.